This TCR beta chain was identified during a study of CD4 T cells in lung cancer (dated by TCRdb to the late 2010s). Describing the broader study: In the study, blood T cells from NSCLC patients were screened for responses to candidate mutation-encoded neoepitopes, and neoantigen-specific CD4+ T-cell clones and TCRs were isolated. The resected patients had lung adenocarcinoma or squamous cell carcinoma, were aged 60 to 69 at blood donation, and mostly were former smokers. Treatments received by the patients before blood donation included platinum chemotherapy, and some patients received nivolumab or pembrolizumab. TCRB deep sequencing tracked the frequency of neoantigen-specific clonotypes in tumor resections, non-adjacent lung and cultured T-cell products.

Regarding this clone: Its antigen remains unidentified. Base qualities are not provided; no much larger clone lies one nucleotide away.

The CDR3 measures 14 amino acids from cysteine to phenylalanine. The retained sequence is limited to the CDR3, 42 bases, with the frame set at the first base. For CDR1 and CDR2, the germline V gene (reference sequence) lists LNHDA and SQIVND. V loses 8 bases at its end and J loses 7 bases; junction bases beyond the gene matches: 14. For roughly 2 weeks, PBMCs were stimulated with mutant 27-mer peptides together with IL21, IL7, IL15 and IL2, and afterward were restimulated with peptide-pulsed autologous B cells. After restimulation with peptide-pulsed B cells, live IFNgamma-secreting T cells were sorted on a FACS Aria2 by cytokine capture. Sorted cells were expanded for about 12 to 22 days at limiting dilution, approximately 3 or 10 cells per well, with irradiated allogeneic PBMCs, phytohemagglutinin and IL2. Peripheral blood samples or leukapheresis products were obtained from the patients. Antigen specificity of expanded lines was screened by IFNgamma ELISA against autologous B cells pulsed with mutant peptides.

Library prep was done by the immunoSEQ multiplex PCR assay. Qiagen DNeasy or QIAamp micro DNA kits were used to isolate DNA, and the Adaptive Biotechnology human TCRB sequencing kit was used to sequence TCRB. Sequencing of TCRB libraries was performed on an Illumina MiSeq. The published analysis was carried out like this. TCRB sequence data were analyzed using the kit provider's software, and tumor enrichment of clonotype templates was assessed with Fisher's exact test. TCRdb re-hosts the immuneACCESS table, in-frame sequences only. Its copies lack some clones; in the studies checked, an unresolved V gene accounts for under half of them, and the cause for the rest is not known. That table supplies the V and J calls and clone size; D and trimming were determined from the DNA. This specimen's table enumerates roughly 45 clones. General conclusions and limits of the study: Rather than memory responses to the cancer, some blood-derived responses might reflect cross-reactivity or in vitro priming of naive T cells. Nonspecific IFNgamma producers of unknown purity were included among IFNgamma-sorted cells, so expanded lines were found to range from monoclonal to oligoclonal.

Material: a CD4+ T cell line or clone grown in culture. This receptor chain uses TRBV19 and TRBJ2-7; TRBD1 fits 7 bases in the junction. This sequence was found in a human donor with non-small cell lung cancer. Some clones in this sample may be carry-over from other donors' samples. The bases are TGTGCCAGTCCGAGGGACAGCTCGCCGAGGGAGCAGTACTTC. It encodes CASPRDSSPREQYF.